This record concerns one T cell receptor (beta chain) sequence. Antigen unknown. These data come from a study of T cell responses to AZD1222 COVID-19 vaccine. Study-wide results and caveats: Along spike, vaccine-associated CD4 TCRs were found throughout, with dominance at 160-218 and 743-854. It should be noted that donors were predominantly white British and more often female, and clonal diversity was possibly underestimated. The study found Spike-specific TCR breadth and depth rose after two AZD1222 doses.

The data were produced by immunoSEQ multiplex PCR, yet TCRdb's version contains in-frame clones alone and is incomplete. This table has approximately 120,000 clones, about 89% appearing once. With 7 bases clipped from V and 2 bases from J, the junction kept 2 bases outside the gene matches. CDR3 length equals 13 residues. CDR1 and CDR2 from the germline V gene are ENHRY and SYGVKD. Material: peripheral blood, obtained 28 days after the second AZD1222 dose. The TCR originated in an adult who received the AZD1222 COVID-19 vaccine. The chain employs TRBV10-3 and TRBJ1-2; TRBD1 matches 9 bases. This CDR3 is CAINTGGNYGYTF. The CDR3 coding sequence is TGTGCCATCAACACAGGGGGCAACTATGGCTACACCTTC.